This T cell receptor (beta chain) was sequenced in a study of blood T cell repertoires in COVID-19. Looking at the study overall: Some COVID-19 samples were acute and others convalescent; all came from the United States, Italy and Spain.

With V trimmed by 3 bases and J by 4 bases, 7 bases remained unmatched. This CDR3 spans 16 amino acids. Per the germline V gene, CDR1 is SNHLY and CDR2 is FYNNEI. Clones were read by immunoSEQ multiplex PCR, and TCRdb kept only the in-frame ones, dropping some. Of some 70,000 clones in the sample, more than 80% were seen once. Sample: peripheral blood. The chain carries TRBV2 and TRBJ2-1, with 9 positions matching TRBD2. The receptor comes from a man in his fifties with acute or convalescent COVID-19. Written as DNA, the CDR3 is TGTGCCAGCAGTGATGTAGCGGGAGAATTTTACAATGAGCAGTTCTTC. Translated, it gives CASSDVAGEFYNEQFF. The full variable domain, completed using reference TRBV2 and TRBJ2-1, is EPEVTQTPSHQVTQMGQEVILRCVPISNHLYFYWYRQILGQKVEFLVSFYNNEISEKSEIFDDQFSVERPDGSNFTLKIRSTKLEDSAMYFCASSDVAGEFYNEQFFGPGTRLTVL.